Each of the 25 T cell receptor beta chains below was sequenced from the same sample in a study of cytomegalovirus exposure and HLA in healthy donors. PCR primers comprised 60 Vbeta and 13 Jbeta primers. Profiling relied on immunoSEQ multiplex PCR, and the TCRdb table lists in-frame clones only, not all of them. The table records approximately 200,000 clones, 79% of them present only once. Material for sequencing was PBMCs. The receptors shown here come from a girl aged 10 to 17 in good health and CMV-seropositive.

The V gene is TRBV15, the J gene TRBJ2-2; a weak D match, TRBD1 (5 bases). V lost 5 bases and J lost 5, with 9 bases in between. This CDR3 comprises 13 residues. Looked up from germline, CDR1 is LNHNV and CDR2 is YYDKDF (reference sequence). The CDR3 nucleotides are TGTGCCACCAGCTATCCAGGGACCGGGGAGCTGTTTTTT. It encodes CATSYPGTGELFF.

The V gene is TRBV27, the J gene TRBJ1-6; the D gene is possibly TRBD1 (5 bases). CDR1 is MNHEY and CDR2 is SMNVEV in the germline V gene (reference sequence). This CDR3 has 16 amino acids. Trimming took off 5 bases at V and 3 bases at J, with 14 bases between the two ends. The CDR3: CASSLTKTDYNSPLHF. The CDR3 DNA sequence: TGTGCCAGCAGTCTAACCAAGACAGACTATAATTCACCCCTCCACTTT.

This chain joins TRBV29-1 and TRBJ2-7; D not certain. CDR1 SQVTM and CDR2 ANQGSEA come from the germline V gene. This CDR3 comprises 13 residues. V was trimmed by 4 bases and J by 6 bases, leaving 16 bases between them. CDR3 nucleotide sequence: TGCAGCGTTGTGCCACACCTTACCTCCGAGCAGTACTTC. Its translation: CSVVPHLTSEQYF.

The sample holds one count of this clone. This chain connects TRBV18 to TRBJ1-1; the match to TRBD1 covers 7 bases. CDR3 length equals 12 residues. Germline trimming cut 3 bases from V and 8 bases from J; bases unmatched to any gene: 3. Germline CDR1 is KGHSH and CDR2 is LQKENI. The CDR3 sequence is CASSPRQGEAFF. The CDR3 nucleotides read TGTGCCAGCTCACCGAGACAGGGAGAAGCTTTCTTT.

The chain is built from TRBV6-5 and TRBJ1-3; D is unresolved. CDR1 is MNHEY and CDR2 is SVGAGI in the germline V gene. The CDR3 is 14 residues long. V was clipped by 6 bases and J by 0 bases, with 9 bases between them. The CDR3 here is CASSPGFSGNTIYF. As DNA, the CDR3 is TGTGCCAGCAGCCCGGGATTCTCTGGAAACACCATATATTTT.

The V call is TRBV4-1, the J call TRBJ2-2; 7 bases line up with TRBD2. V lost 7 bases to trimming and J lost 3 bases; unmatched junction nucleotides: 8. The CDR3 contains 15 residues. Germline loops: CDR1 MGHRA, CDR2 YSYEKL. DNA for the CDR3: TGCGCCAGCACTGCATGGGGGGGAGACACCGGGGAGCTGTTTTTT. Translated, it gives CASTAWGGDTGELFF.

The CDR3 sequence: CASSVGQASEQYF. The CDR3 DNA is TGTGCCAGCAGTGTCGGACAGGCCTCCGAGCAGTACTTC. V usage is TRBV6-1 and J usage is TRBJ2-7; 7 positions agree with TRBD1. Germline CDR1 and CDR2: MNHNS and SASEGT. V shed 4 bases and J 6 bases; nucleotides not matched to a gene: 6. The length of the CDR3 is 13 residues.

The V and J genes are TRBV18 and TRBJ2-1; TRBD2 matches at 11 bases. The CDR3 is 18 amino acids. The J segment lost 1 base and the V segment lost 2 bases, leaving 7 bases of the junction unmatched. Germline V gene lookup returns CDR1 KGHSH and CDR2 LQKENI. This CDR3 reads CASSPVSSGGSSYNEQFF. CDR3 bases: TGTGCCAGCTCACCAGTGTCTAGCGGGGGGAGTTCCTACAATGAGCAGTTCTTC.

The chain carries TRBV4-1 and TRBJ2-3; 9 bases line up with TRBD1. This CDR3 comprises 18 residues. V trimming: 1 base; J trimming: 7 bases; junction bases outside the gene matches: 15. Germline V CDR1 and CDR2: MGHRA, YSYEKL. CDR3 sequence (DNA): TGCGCCAGCAGCCAAGCTACAACAGGGGGCGCGTTTGGACATACGCAGTATTTT. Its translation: CASSQATTGGAFGHTQYF.

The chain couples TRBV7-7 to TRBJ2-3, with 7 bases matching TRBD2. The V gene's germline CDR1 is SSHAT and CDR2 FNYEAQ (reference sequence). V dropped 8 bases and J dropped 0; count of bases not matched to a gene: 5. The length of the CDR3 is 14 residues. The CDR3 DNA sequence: TGTGCCAGCGGGCCCGGGGGGAGCACAGATACGCAGTATTTT. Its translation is CASGPGGSTDTQYF.

In nucleotides, the CDR3 is TGTGCCAGTAGCTGGACTGCGGGGAGCAATCAGCCCCAGCATTTT. Protein product: CASSWTAGSNQPQHF. This chain uses TRBV19 with TRBJ1-5; D is unclear. The germline V gene has CDR1 LNHDA and CDR2 SQIVND (reference sequence). The CDR3 is 15 residues long. Trimming removed 6 bases at V and 1 base at J, with 13 bases between.

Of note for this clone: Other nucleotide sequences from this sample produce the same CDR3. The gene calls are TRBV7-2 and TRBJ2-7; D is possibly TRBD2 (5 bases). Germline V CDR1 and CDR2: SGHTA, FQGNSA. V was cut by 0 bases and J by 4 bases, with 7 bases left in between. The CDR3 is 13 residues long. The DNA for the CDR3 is TGTGCCAGCAGCTTAGCTCGGGGTTACGAGCAGTACTTC. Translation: CASSLARGYEQYF. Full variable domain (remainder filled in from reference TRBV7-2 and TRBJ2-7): GAGVSQSPSNKVTEKGKDVELRCDPISGHTALYWYRQSLGQGLEFLIYFQGNSAPDKSGLPSDRFSAERTGGSVSTLTIQRTQQEDSAVYLCASSLARGYEQYFGPGTRLTVT.

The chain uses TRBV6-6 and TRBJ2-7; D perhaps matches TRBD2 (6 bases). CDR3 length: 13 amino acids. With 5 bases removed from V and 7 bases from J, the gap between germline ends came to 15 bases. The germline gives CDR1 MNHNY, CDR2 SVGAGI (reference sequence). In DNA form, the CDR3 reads TGTGCCAGCAGTCGGGTTGGGGGAGGTGAGCAGTACTTC. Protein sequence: CASSRVGGGEQYF.

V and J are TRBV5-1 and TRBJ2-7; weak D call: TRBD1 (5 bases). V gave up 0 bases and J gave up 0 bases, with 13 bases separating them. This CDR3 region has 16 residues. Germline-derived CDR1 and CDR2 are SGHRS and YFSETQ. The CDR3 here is CASSLVGRASSYEQYF. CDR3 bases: TGCGCCAGCAGCTTGGTGGGCAGGGCGAGCTCCTACGAGCAGTACTTC.

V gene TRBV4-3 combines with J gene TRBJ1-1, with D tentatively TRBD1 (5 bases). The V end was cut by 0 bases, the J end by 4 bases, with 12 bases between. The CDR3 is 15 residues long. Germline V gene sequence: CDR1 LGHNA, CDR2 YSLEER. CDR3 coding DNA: TGCGCCAGCAGCCAAGAACCAGGGCCATCCACTGAAGCTTTCTTT. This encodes CASSQEPGPSTEAFF.

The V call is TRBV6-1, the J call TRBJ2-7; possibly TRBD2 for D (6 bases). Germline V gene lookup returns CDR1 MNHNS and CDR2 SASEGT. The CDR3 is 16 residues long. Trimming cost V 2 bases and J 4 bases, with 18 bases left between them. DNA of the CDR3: TGTGCCAGCAGTGAACGGGAGACCGTTTCGCTTTACGAGCAGTACTTC. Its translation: CASSERETVSLYEQYF.

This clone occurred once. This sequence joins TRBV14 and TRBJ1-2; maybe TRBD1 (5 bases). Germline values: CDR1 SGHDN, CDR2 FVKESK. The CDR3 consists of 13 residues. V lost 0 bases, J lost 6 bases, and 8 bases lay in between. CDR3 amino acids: CASSQDSGNGYTF. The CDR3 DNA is TGTGCCAGCAGCCAAGATTCAGGGAATGGCTACACCTTC.

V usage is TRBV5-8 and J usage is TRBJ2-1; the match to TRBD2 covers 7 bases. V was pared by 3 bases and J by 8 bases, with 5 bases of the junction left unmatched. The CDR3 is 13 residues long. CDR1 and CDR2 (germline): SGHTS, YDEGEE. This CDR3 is CASSYLRGDEQFF. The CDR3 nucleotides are TGTGCCAGCAGCTACCTTCGGGGGGATGAGCAGTTCTTC.

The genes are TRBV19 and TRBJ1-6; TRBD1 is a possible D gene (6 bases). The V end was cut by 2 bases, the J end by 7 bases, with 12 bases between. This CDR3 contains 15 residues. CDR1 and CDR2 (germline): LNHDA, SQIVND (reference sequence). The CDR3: CASSIRLTGNSPLHF. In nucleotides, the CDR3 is TGTGCCAGTAGTATACGACTAACAGGGAATTCACCCCTCCACTTT.

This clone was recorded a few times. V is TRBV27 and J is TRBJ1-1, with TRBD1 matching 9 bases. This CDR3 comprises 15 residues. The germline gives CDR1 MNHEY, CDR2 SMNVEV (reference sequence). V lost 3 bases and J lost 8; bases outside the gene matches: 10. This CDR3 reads CASSFDSTGGGEAFF. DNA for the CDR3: TGTGCCAGCAGTTTCGATAGTACAGGGGGCGGAGAAGCTTTCTTT.

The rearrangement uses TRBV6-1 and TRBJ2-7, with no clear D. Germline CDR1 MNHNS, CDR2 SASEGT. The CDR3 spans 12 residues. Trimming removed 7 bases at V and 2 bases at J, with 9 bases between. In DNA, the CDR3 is TGTGCCAGCAATTTAGGAGCCTACGAGCAGTACTTC. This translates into CASNLGAYEQYF.

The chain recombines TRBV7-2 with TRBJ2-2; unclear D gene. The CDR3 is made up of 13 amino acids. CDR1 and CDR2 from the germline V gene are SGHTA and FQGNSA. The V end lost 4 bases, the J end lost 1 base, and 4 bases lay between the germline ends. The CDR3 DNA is TGTGCCAGCAGCTACATGAACACCGGGGAGCTGTTTTTT. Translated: CASSYMNTGELFF.

DNA for the CDR3: TGTGCCAGCAGCTTGGACCTAGGGAGGACTGAAGCTTTCTTT. Translated, it gives CASSLDLGRTEAFF. The V call is TRBV5-5, the J call TRBJ1-1, with D uncertain. The V end lost 0 bases, the J end lost 5 bases, and 11 bases lay between the germline ends. In germline, CDR1 is SGHKS, CDR2 YYEKEE (reference sequence). The CDR3 extends over 14 amino acids. The full variable domain, completed using reference TRBV5-5 and TRBJ1-1, is DAGVTQSPTHLIKTRGQQVTLRCSPISGHKSVSWYQQVLGQGPQFIFQYYEKEERGRGNFPDRFSARQFPNYSSELNVNALLLGDSALYLCASSLDLGRTEAFFGQGTRLTVV.

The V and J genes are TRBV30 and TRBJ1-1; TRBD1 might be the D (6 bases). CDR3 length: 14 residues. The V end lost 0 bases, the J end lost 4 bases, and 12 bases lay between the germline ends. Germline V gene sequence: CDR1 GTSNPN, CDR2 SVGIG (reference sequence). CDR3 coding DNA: TGTGCCTGGAGTGTCGGACAGTCGAGCACTGAAGCTTTCTTT. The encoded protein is CAWSVGQSSTEAFF.

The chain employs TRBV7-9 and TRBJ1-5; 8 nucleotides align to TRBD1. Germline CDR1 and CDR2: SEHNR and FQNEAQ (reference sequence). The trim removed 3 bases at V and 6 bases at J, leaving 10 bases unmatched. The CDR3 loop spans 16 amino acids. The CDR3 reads CASSFDGQGGGQPQHF. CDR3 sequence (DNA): TGTGCCAGCAGCTTCGACGGACAGGGTGGGGGTCAGCCCCAGCATTTT.